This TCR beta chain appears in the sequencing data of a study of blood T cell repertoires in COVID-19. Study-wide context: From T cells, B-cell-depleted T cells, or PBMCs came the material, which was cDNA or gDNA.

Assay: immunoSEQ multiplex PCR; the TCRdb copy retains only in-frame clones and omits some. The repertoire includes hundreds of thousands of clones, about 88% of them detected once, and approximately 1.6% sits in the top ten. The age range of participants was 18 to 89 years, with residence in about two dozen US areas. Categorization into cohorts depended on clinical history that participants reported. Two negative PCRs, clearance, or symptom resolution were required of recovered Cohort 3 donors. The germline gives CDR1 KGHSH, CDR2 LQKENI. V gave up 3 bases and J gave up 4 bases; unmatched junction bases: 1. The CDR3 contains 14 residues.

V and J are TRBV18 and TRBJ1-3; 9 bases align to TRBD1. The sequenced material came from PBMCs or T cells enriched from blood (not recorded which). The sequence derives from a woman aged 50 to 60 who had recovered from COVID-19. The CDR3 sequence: CASSPDRGGNTIYF. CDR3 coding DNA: TGTGCCAGCTCACCGGACAGGGGCGGAAACACCATATATTTT.